The 23 T cell receptor beta chains below all came from one sample that was sequenced in a study of CD8 T cells in Susac syndrome. cDNA came from roughly 0.5 to 1 ug RNA primed by random hexamers. TCRdb re-called the immunoSEQ multiplex PCR reads with MiXCR, one entry per CDR3 protein. Among tens of thousands of distinct CDR3 sequences listed, about 92% were seen once. Sequenced material: CD4+ T cells from PBMCs. These TCRs come from a human donor with Susac syndrome.

The chain employs TRBV3-1 and TRBJ2-2; 7 nucleotides line up with TRBD1. CDR1 is LGHDT, CDR2 YNNKEL, per germline (reference sequence). This CDR3 has 14 residues. J was trimmed by 4 bases and V by 1 base; bases with no gene match: 0. The CDR3 loop is CASSQAGGTGELFF. Written as DNA, the CDR3 is TGTGCCAGCAGCCAAGCAGGGGGCACCGGGGAGCTGTTTTTT.

The chain combines TRBV7-3 with TRBJ1-6; D remains unclear. Per germline, CDR1 SGHTA and CDR2 FQGTGA. The CDR3 has 14 residues. V lost 5 bases and J 9 bases, leaving 14 bases between the germline ends. This chain's CDR3 is CASSLHPEASPLHF. For the CDR3, the DNA is TGTGCCAGCAGCCTCCACCCGGAGGCTTCACCCCTCCACTTT.

The chain carries TRBV5-1 and TRBJ1-2, with D hard to call. The CDR3 sequence is 13 residues long. Germline CDR1 SGHRS, CDR2 YFSETQ. Trimming cost V 0 bases and J 4 bases, with 7 bases left between them. CDR3 in amino acids: CASSLETAYGYTF. DNA of the CDR3: TGCGCCAGCAGCTTGGAAACGGCCTATGGCTACACCTTC.

The chain recombines TRBV4-1 with TRBJ2-2, with D possibly called TRBD1 or TRBD2 (5 bases each). The CDR3 covers 15 residues. V was shortened by 4 bases and J by 0 bases, with 9 bases between the two germline ends. The germline CDR1 and CDR2 sequences are MGHRA and YSYEKL. The CDR3 DNA is TGCGCCAGCAGCCGGTGGGGGACGAACACCGGGGAGCTGTTTTTT. It translates to CASSRWGTNTGELFF.

This chain connects TRBV24-1 to TRBJ2-3, with D possibly TRBD1 on 7 matching bases. The CDR3 consists of 17 residues. V gave up 4 bases and J gave up 5 bases, with 21 bases separating them. Germline CDR1 and CDR2: KGHDR and SFDVKD. The CDR3 sequence is CATSDPTGVAVGDTQYF. CDR3 sequence (DNA): TGTGCCACCAGTGACCCCACAGGGGTAGCGGTAGGAGATACGCAGTATTTT.

The chain combines TRBV5-1 with TRBJ2-1; 7 bases map to TRBD2. CDR1 and CDR2 from the germline V gene are SGHRS and YFSETQ. V gave up 0 bases and J gave up 9 bases; unmatched junction bases: 9. The CDR3 has 15 residues. The CDR3 protein is CASSLVGSGGREQFF. The DNA of the CDR3 is TGCGCCAGCAGCTTGGTGGGGTCGGGGGGACGTGAGCAGTTCTTC.

The genes are TRBV27 and TRBJ2-7; maybe TRBD1 (7 bases). V dropped 6 bases and J dropped 3 bases, with 15 bases sitting between them. This CDR3 has 14 amino acids. The germline V gene has CDR1 MNHEY and CDR2 SMNVEV (reference sequence). The CDR3 is CASSWGDRFYEQYF. The DNA for the CDR3 is TGTGCCAGCAGCTGGGGGGACAGATTCTACGAGCAGTACTTC.

The chain is built from TRBV20-1 and TRBJ1-2; D may be TRBD1 (5 bases). This CDR3 has 16 residues. Germline V gene data show CDR1 as DFQATT and CDR2 as SNEGSKA (reference sequence). V lost 8 bases and J lost 6, with 28 bases in between. CDR3 sequence: CSSPWGTGGARDGYTF. CDR3 coding DNA: TGCAGTTCCCCTTGGGGCACCGGGGGAGCTAGAGATGGCTACACCTTC.

This chain uses TRBV15 with TRBJ2-7; TRBD2 might be the D (5 bases). V lost 1 base and J 3 bases, leaving 10 bases between the germline ends. The CDR3 consists of 14 residues. Per the germline V gene, CDR1 is LNHNV and CDR2 is YYDKDF (reference sequence). The CDR3 sequence is CATSRARGGYEQYF. The CDR3 DNA reads as TGTGCCACCAGCAGAGCCCGGGGTGGCTACGAGCAGTACTTC. Supplemented by reference TRBV15 and TRBJ2-7, the full variable domain reads DAMVIQNPRYQVTQFGKPVTLSCSQTLNHNVMYWYQQKSSQAPKLLFHYYDKDFNNEADTPDNFQSRRPNTSFCFLDIRSPGLGDTAMYLCATSRARGGYEQYFGPGTRLTVT.

The rearrangement links TRBV10-3 to TRBJ2-5; D unresolved. Germline V gene data show CDR1 as ENHRY and CDR2 as SYGVKD. This CDR3 is 12 amino acids long. V lost 0 bases and J 4 bases, leaving 3 bases between the germline ends. The CDR3 coding sequence is TGTGCCATCAGTGAGTCGCGAGAGACCCAGTACTTC. Amino acid sequence: CAISESRETQYF.

J is TRBJ1-1 and V is TRBV6-2 or TRBV6-3, with D perhaps matching TRBD1 (5 bases). V was shortened by 4 bases and J by 2 bases, with 17 bases between the two germline ends. The CDR3 spans 16 residues. Germline CDR1 reads MNHEY; CDR2 reads SVGEGT. CDR3 coding DNA: TGTGCCAGCAGTTCCACCCCGGGGACCCGAAACACTGAAGCTTTCTTT. Protein sequence: CASSSTPGTRNTEAFF.

The rearrangement joins TRBV12-3 or TRBV12-4 to TRBJ1-2; a weak D match, TRBD1 (5 bases). V was trimmed by 3 bases and J by 5 bases, leaving 16 bases between them. The CDR3 consists of 15 residues. CDR3: CASSLVPGLIYGYTF. The CDR3 DNA sequence: TGTGCCAGCAGTTTGGTTCCAGGGTTGATTTATGGCTACACCTTC.

The chain has TRBV18 and TRBJ1-5; maybe TRBD1 (6 bases). V was cut by 1 base and J by 0 bases, with 13 bases left in between. The germline gives CDR1 KGHSH, CDR2 LQKENI. The CDR3 sequence is 17 residues long. The DNA of the CDR3 is TGTGCCAGCTCACCACGCTCAGGGGATTATAGCAATCAGCCCCAGCATTTT. Protein: CASSPRSGDYSNQPQHF.

The chain uses TRBV20-1 and TRBJ1-1; 9 bases align to TRBD1. V shed 3 bases, J shed 7 bases, and the junction held 9 bases outside the gene matches. Germline V gives CDR1 DFQATT, CDR2 SNEGSKA (reference sequence). The length of the CDR3 is 14 residues. The CDR3 bases are TGCAGTGCTAGGGTTGCGACAGGGGGAATTGAAGCTTTCTTT. It translates to CSARVATGGIEAFF.

This rearrangement joins TRBV5-1 to TRBJ2-3, with D possibly matching TRBD2 (5 bases). Germline assignment: CDR1 SGHRS and CDR2 YFSETQ. V was clipped by 3 bases and J by 4 bases, with 12 bases between them. This CDR3 region has 14 residues. The chain's CDR3 is CASSSDTGADTQYF. CDR3 in DNA: TGCGCCAGCAGCTCGGATACCGGGGCAGATACGCAGTATTTT.

The rearrangement uses TRBV3-1 and TRBJ2-7; 11 bases are shared with TRBD2. V lost 4 bases, J lost 3 bases, and 8 bases stayed unmatched. Germline V CDR1 and CDR2: LGHDT, YNNKEL (reference sequence). There are 16 residues in the CDR3. CDR3 sequence reads: CASSPPGTSGFYEQYF. DNA of the CDR3: TGTGCCAGCAGCCCGCCCGGGACTAGCGGATTCTACGAGCAGTACTTC.

This chain links TRBV3-1 with TRBJ1-2; D is undetermined. The CDR3 runs 17 residues. Germline values: CDR1 LGHDT, CDR2 YNNKEL (reference sequence). V lost 0 bases and J 0 bases, leaving 14 bases between the germline ends. The CDR3 DNA follows: TGTGCCAGCAGCCAAGATCGCTTGATCTCCGCTAACTATGGCTACACCTTC. Its protein product is CASSQDRLISANYGYTF.

The rearrangement uses TRBV18 and TRBJ2-1, with 13 bases fitting TRBD2. The V gene's germline CDR1 is KGHSH and CDR2 LQKENI. CDR3 size: 16 residues. V lost 0 bases to trimming and J lost 10 bases; unmatched junction nucleotides: 6. CDR3: CASSPPTSGGAREQFF. The CDR3 region has the DNA TGTGCCAGCTCACCACCCACTAGCGGGGGGGCCCGAGAGCAGTTCTTC.

This chain uses TRBV25-1 with TRBJ1-1; D call uncertain. This CDR3 comprises 12 residues. The V gene lost 2 bases and the J gene lost 5 bases, with 6 bases spanning the gap. Germline-derived CDR1 and CDR2 are MGHDK and SYGVNS. CDR3 DNA sequence: TGTGCCAGCAGTGAAATTCCTACTGAAGCTTTCTTT. Protein sequence: CASSEIPTEAFF.

The V and J genes are TRBV20-1 and TRBJ2-2; a possible D gene is TRBD2 (6 bases). The V gene lost 1 base and the J gene lost 3 bases, with 12 bases spanning the gap. CDR1 is DFQATT, CDR2 SNEGSKA, per germline (reference sequence). The CDR3 length is 15 residues. CDR3 loop: CSARGGTWDTGELFF. As DNA, the CDR3 is TGCAGTGCTAGAGGCGGGACTTGGGACACCGGGGAGCTGTTTTTT.

The chain combines TRBV6-5 with TRBJ1-2; 8 bases line up with TRBD1. With V trimmed by 2 bases and J by 0 bases, 5 bases remained unmatched. This CDR3 is built from 16 residues. Germline V gene sequence: CDR1 MNHEY, CDR2 SVGAGI. The CDR3, as DNA: TGTGCCAGCAGTTACGCAGGGGGCCAGGCTAACTATGGCTACACCTTC. Protein sequence: CASSYAGGQANYGYTF.

The chain recombines TRBV5-1 with TRBJ2-2; the match to TRBD1 covers 9 bases. The CDR3 runs 14 residues. Unmatched junction bases numbered 4, after V lost 4 bases and J lost 6 bases. CDR1 and CDR2 (germline): SGHRS, YFSETQ. In DNA form, the CDR3 reads TGCGCCAGCAGCCGGGACAGGGAAGCCGGGGAGCTGTTTTTT. As protein: CASSRDREAGELFF. The entire variable domain, with the rest obtained from reference TRBV5-1 and TRBJ2-2, is as follows: KAGVTQTPRYLIKTRGQQVTLSCSPISGHRSVSWYQQTPGQGLQFLFEYFSETQRNKGNFPGRFSGRQFSNSRSEMNVSTLELGDSALYLCASSRDREAGELFFGEGSRLTVL.

The J gene is TRBJ1-2, the V gene TRBV20-1; a weak D match, TRBD1 (6 bases). CDR1 is DFQATT, CDR2 SNEGSKA, per germline (reference sequence). With 5 bases removed from V and 4 bases from J, the gap between germline ends came to 14 bases. This CDR3 is built from 13 residues. The CDR3 nucleotides are TGCAGTGCTGTCCGGGGGCGCGGCTATGGCTACACCTTC. This gives the protein CSAVRGRGYGYTF.